The rows below give T cell receptor beta chains drawn from one sample of a study of blood T cell repertoires in COVID-19. Here immunoSEQ multiplex PCR was the method, and the copy in TCRdb shows in-frame clones only, minus some. This table holds around 95,000 clones, about 77% found once. Material for sequencing was peripheral blood. Every receptor here comes from a woman aged 65 to 85 with acute or convalescent COVID-19. The CDR3 runs from the conserved cysteine through the conserved F or W. The order of the fields is J gene, V gene, D gene, clone size, CDR3 protein, CDR3 DNA. A D gene is named only where the DNA matches it firmly. The size field is filled for only some rows; it gives once, few, many or a size class.

j_call: TRBJ1-1
v_call: TRBV7-8
d_call: TRBD1
clone_size: few
cdr3_aa: CASSSSGTGKTEAFF
cdr3_nt: TGTGCCAGCAGCTCAAGTGGGACAGGGAAAACTGAAGCTTTCTTT

j_call: TRBJ2-2
v_call: TRBV28
d_call: TRBD1
clone_size: NA
cdr3_aa: CASSLPGQGAGGELFF
cdr3_nt: TGTGCCAGCAGTCTGCCGGGACAGGGGGCAGGCGGGGAGCTGTTTTTT

j_call: TRBJ1-6
v_call: TRBV5-6
d_call: TRBD1
clone_size: NA
cdr3_aa: CASSRLDRVDSPLHF
cdr3_nt: TGTGCCAGCAGCCGACTGGACAGGGTGGATTCACCCCTCCACTTT

j_call: TRBJ1-4
v_call: TRBV6-6
d_call: NA
clone_size: NA
cdr3_aa: CASSHALRGATNEKLFF
cdr3_nt: TGTGCCAGCAGTCACGCCCTTCGGGGAGCAACTAATGAAAAACTGTTTTTT

j_call: TRBJ2-2
v_call: TRBV5-1
d_call: NA
clone_size: NA
cdr3_aa: CASSKNFGGELFF
cdr3_nt: TGCGCCAGCAGTAAAAACTTCGGCGGGGAGCTGTTTTTT

j_call: TRBJ1-2
v_call: TRBV12-3/TRBV12-4
d_call: NA
clone_size: NA
cdr3_aa: CASTPGGFYGYTF
cdr3_nt: TGTGCCAGCACCCCTGGGGGGTTTTATGGCTACACCTTC

j_call: TRBJ1-4
v_call: TRBV6-5
d_call: NA
clone_size: NA
cdr3_aa: CASMGTINEKLFF
cdr3_nt: TGTGCCAGCATGGGGACAATAAATGAAAAACTGTTTTTT

j_call: TRBJ2-1
v_call: TRBV5-1
d_call: TRBD1
clone_size: NA
cdr3_aa: CARGPRTGGANEQFF
cdr3_nt: TGCGCCAGGGGTCCGCGGACAGGGGGAGCAAATGAGCAGTTCTTC

j_call: TRBJ2-5
v_call: TRBV5-4
d_call: NA
clone_size: NA
cdr3_aa: CASSLVIARETQYF
cdr3_nt: TGTGCCAGCAGCTTGGTTATAGCAAGGGAGACCCAGTACTTC

j_call: TRBJ2-7
v_call: TRBV4-2
d_call: NA
clone_size: NA
cdr3_aa: CASSQDLGGGEQYF
cdr3_nt: TGTGCCAGCAGCCAAGATTTGGGGGGTGGCGAGCAGTACTTC